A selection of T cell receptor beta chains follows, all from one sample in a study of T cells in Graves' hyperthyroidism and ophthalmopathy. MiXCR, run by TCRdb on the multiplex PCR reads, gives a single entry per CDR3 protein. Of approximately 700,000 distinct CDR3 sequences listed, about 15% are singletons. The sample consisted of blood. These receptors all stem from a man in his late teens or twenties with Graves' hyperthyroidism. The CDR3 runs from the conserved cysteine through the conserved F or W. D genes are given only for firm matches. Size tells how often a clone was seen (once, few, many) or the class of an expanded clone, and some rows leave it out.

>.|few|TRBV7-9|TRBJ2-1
CASSSNSGEYNEQFF
TGTGCCAGCAGCTCGAATTCGGGCGAGTACAATGAGCAGTTCTTC
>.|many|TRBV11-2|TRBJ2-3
CASSLEVGGGDTQYF
TGTGCCAGCAGCTTAGAAGTCGGAGGAGGGGATACGCAGTATTTT
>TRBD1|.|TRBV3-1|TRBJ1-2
CATLSRGGTWYTF
TGTGCCACCCTGAGCAGGGGGGGTACTTGGTACACCTTC
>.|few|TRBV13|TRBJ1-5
CASSSNGGPQHF
TGTGCCAGCAGCTCCAACGGGGGGCCCCAGCATTTT
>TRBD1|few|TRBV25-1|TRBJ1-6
CASSDPGTGGNSPLHF
TGTGCCAGCAGTGATCCCGGGACAGGGGGAAATTCACCCCTCCACTTT
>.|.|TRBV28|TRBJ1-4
CASMVDILGEKLFF
TGTGCCAGCATGGTTGACATATTAGGGGAAAAACTGTTTTTT
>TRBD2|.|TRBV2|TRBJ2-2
CASSWTSGGASGELFF
TGTGCCAGCAGTTGGACTAGCGGGGGAGCCAGCGGGGAGCTGTTTTTT
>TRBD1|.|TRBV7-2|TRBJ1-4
CASSFTGGEKKLFF
TGTGCCAGCAGCTTCACAGGGGGCGAGAAAAAACTGTTTTTT
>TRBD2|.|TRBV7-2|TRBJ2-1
CASRLVGLAGGNEQFF
TGTGCCAGCCGCTTAGTGGGACTAGCGGGAGGGAATGAGCAGTTCTTC
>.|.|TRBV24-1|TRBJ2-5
CATSDLVNRETQYF
TGTGCCACCAGCGACCTAGTTAATCGGGAGACCCAGTACTTC
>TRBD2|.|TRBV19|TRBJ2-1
CASSPWGGLAGNEQFF
TGTGCCAGTAGTCCCTGGGGGGGACTAGCGGGAAACGAGCAGTTCTTC
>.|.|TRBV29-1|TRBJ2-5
CSVEDGQGGTQYF
TGCAGCGTTGAAGATGGGCAGGGAGGAACCCAGTACTTC
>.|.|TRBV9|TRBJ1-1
CASRRDGDTEAFF
TGTGCCAGCAGAAGAGACGGGGACACTGAAGCTTTCTTT